A single sample gave rise to the 26 T cell receptor beta chains below, sequenced in a study of T cells after yellow fever vaccination. A single record per CDR3 protein comes from TCRdb applying MiXCR to the 5' RACE reads. The data show around 400,000 distinct CDR3 sequences, roughly 10% seen once. The sequencing here drew on PBMCs, taken on the day of the first yellow fever vaccination. These receptor sequences come from a man between 18 and 35 years old who received the YFV17D yellow fever vaccine.

This clonotype was counted only a few times. The gene calls are TRBV6-2 or TRBV6-3 and TRBJ2-7, with D possibly being TRBD1 or TRBD2 (5 bases each). The CDR3 totals 12 residues. V shed 0 bases and J shed 13 bases, with 13 bases lying between them. Germline values: CDR1 MNHEY, CDR2 SVGEGT. In DNA form, the CDR3 reads TGTGCCAGCAGTTACTCCGGGACCGCCACATACTTC. This sequence encodes CASSYSGTATYF.

The V and J genes are TRBV7-9 and TRBJ1-5; D is undetermined. The CDR3 runs 14 residues. Trimming removed 5 bases from V and 4 bases from J, with 12 bases in between. Germline V gene sequence: CDR1 SEHNR, CDR2 FQNEAQ (reference sequence). The CDR3 DNA is TGTGCCAGCAGCCGGACGGGCTGGAATCAGCCCCAGCATTTT. Translating gives CASSRTGWNQPQHF. Variable domain in full (rest from reference TRBV7-9 and TRBJ1-5): DTGVSQNPRHKITKRGQNVTFRCDPISEHNRLYWYRQTLGQGPEFLTYFQNEAQLEKSRLLSDRFSAERPKGSFSTLEIQRTEQGDSAMYLCASSRTGWNQPQHFGDGTRLSIL.

V usage is TRBV6-1 and J usage is TRBJ2-1; D possibly corresponds to TRBD1 (6 bases). The CDR3 consists of 14 residues. Germline V lookup: CDR1 MNHNS, CDR2 SASEGT. The V gene lost 3 bases and the J gene lost 3 bases, with 9 bases spanning the gap. CDR3: CASSETGIYNEQFF. Written as DNA, the CDR3 is TGTGCCAGCAGTGAGACAGGTATCTACAATGAGCAGTTCTTC.

The V and J genes are TRBV11-3 and TRBJ2-2; no firm D call. The CDR3 covers 13 residues. Germline assignment: CDR1 SGHNT and CDR2 YENEEA. The V end was cut by 4 bases, the J end by 6 bases, with 9 bases between. CDR3 region: CASSSRIAGELFF. The CDR3 DNA follows: TGTGCCAGCAGCTCCCGTATAGCCGGGGAGCTGTTTTTT.

This clonotype has just a few counts. The rearrangement joins TRBV7-3 to TRBJ2-1; 9 bases are a match to TRBD2. There are 18 residues in the CDR3. The trim removed 5 bases at V and 8 bases at J, leaving 19 bases unmatched. Germline V CDR1 and CDR2: SGHTA, FQGTGA. The CDR3 nucleotides read TGTGCCAGCAGCAACGGGCTTTTGGGCGGGGGGGCACTCGATGAGCAGTTCTTC. Its translation: CASSNGLLGGGALDEQFF.

This chain joins TRBV20-1 and TRBJ2-2; a weak D match, TRBD2 (6 bases). Germline CDR1 is DFQATT and CDR2 is SNEGSKA (reference sequence). The ends were cut back, 1 base at V and 0 bases at J, with 18 bases in the middle. The CDR3 covers 18 residues. CDR3 in DNA: TGCAGTGCTAGAGTTAGGGTCGGCGGGACGGCGAACACCGGGGAGCTGTTTTTT. Translating it yields CSARVRVGGTANTGELFF.

The chain employs TRBV19 and TRBJ2-1; D call uncertain. Trimming stripped 9 bases from V and 1 base from J, with 16 bases between. Germline CDR1 is LNHDA and CDR2 is SQIVND (reference sequence). The length of the CDR3 is 15 residues. CDR3 region: CASRRDLRSYNEQFF. The DNA for the CDR3 is TGTGCCAGCCGCCGAGATCTCCGTTCCTACAATGAGCAGTTCTTC.

The sample holds one count of this clonotype. The chain employs TRBV28 and TRBJ2-2, with D perhaps given as TRBD1 or TRBD2 (8 bases each). This CDR3 is 21 amino acids long. Germline values: CDR1 MDHEN, CDR2 SYDVKM. With 3 bases removed from V and 2 bases from J, the gap between germline ends came to 28 bases. CDR3 DNA sequence: TGTGCCAGCAGTTTTCAGGGGGCGGGGGGCCTCCGCCGGATTAACACCGGGGAGCTGTTTTTT. It translates to CASSFQGAGGLRRINTGELFF.

This clonotype has a handful of counts. The rearrangement joins TRBV24-1 to TRBJ2-5; D gene unclear. V gave up 3 bases and J gave up 5 bases, with 9 bases separating them. This CDR3 spans 13 amino acids. The germline V gene has CDR1 KGHDR and CDR2 SFDVKD. The CDR3 sequence is CATSDPGEETQYF. The CDR3, as DNA: TGTGCCACCAGTGATCCAGGCGAGGAGACCCAGTACTTC.

V usage is TRBV5-4 and J usage is TRBJ2-1, with 8 bases identical to TRBD2. The V and J ends lost 7 bases and 1 base, in that order; junction bases with no gene match: 10. Germline values: CDR1 SGHNT, CDR2 YYREEE (reference sequence). The CDR3 extends over 16 amino acids. The CDR3 loop reads CASAGTRGGSYNEQFF. In DNA form, the CDR3 reads TGTGCCAGCGCTGGGACTAGGGGGGGGTCCTACAATGAGCAGTTCTTC. The whole variable domain, filled in from reference TRBV5-4 and TRBJ2-1, reads ETGVTQSPTHLIKTRGQQVTLRCSSQSGHNTVSWYQQALGQGPQFIFQYYREEENGRGNFPPRFSGLQFPNYSSELNVNALELDDSALYLCASAGTRGGSYNEQFFGPGTRLTVL.

The chain carries TRBV12-5 and TRBJ2-1, with 9 positions matching TRBD1. Germline CDR1 LGHNT, CDR2 FRNRAP. V shed 1 base and J 7 bases; nucleotides not matched to a gene: 5. The CDR3 contains 15 residues. In nucleotides, the CDR3 is TGTGCTAGTGGTTTGGAACAGGGGGCGCTGAATGAGCAGTTCTTC. Amino acids: CASGLEQGALNEQFF.

The V call is TRBV5-1, the J call TRBJ2-3; possibly TRBD1 or TRBD2 for D (5 bases each). CDR1 is SGHRS and CDR2 is YFSETQ in the germline V gene. The CDR3 runs to 15 residues. V dropped 0 bases and J dropped 2 bases, with 10 bases sitting between them. The CDR3, as DNA: TGCGCCAGCAGCTTGGGAGGGACCTCCACAGATACGCAGTATTTT. Its protein product is CASSLGGTSTDTQYF.

This rearrangement joins TRBV5-1 to TRBJ2-7; D is possibly TRBD1 or TRBD2 (5 bases each). CDR1 and CDR2 from the germline V gene are SGHRS and YFSETQ. The CDR3 runs to 15 residues. The V end lost 3 bases, the J end lost 3 bases, and 16 bases lay between the germline ends. DNA for the CDR3: TGCGCCAGCAGCTCATCACCGGGACCGCGCTACGAGCAGTACTTC. It translates to CASSSSPGPRYEQYF.

This clonotype has just a few counts. CDR3 nucleotide sequence: TGTGCCAGCAGCTTAAGGGCAACCCAAGAGACCCAGTACTTC. As protein: CASSLRATQETQYF. The chain carries TRBV7-2 and TRBJ2-5, with D uncertain. V lost 2 bases to trimming and J lost 1 base, with 8 bases between them. The CDR3 length is 14 residues. Germline assignment: CDR1 SGHTA and CDR2 FQGNSA.

The genes are TRBV20-1 and TRBJ2-1; 7 bases are shared with TRBD1. V shed 5 bases, J shed 6 bases, and the junction held 10 bases outside the gene matches. In germline, CDR1 is DFQATT, CDR2 SNEGSKA (reference sequence). The CDR3 length is 14 residues. CDR3: CSAPGQVRFNEQFF. DNA of the CDR3: TGCAGTGCTCCCGGACAGGTTAGGTTCAATGAGCAGTTCTTC.

This clonotype was observed at least ten times. The rearrangement links TRBV5-1 to TRBJ2-3; D is unclear. The CDR3 spans 14 residues. V lost 4 bases and J 2 bases, leaving 11 bases between the germline ends. The germline V gene has CDR1 SGHRS and CDR2 YFSETQ. The CDR3 loop reads CASSRGGYTDTQYF. CDR3 nucleotides: TGCGCCAGCAGCCGAGGTGGATACACAGATACGCAGTATTTT.

This clonotype occurred a few times. The chain recombines TRBV9 with TRBJ2-2; D not certain. Trimming cost V 0 bases and J 0 bases, with 6 bases left between them. The CDR3 length is 15 residues. Per the germline V gene, CDR1 is SGDLS and CDR2 is YYNGEE. The CDR3 is CASSVAATNTGELFF. In DNA, the CDR3 is TGTGCCAGCAGCGTAGCGGCGACGAACACCGGGGAGCTGTTTTTT. Full variable domain (missing parts from reference TRBV9 and TRBJ2-2): DSGVTQTPKHLITATGQRVTLRCSPRSGDLSVYWYQQSLDQGLQFLIQYYNGEERAKGNILERFSAQQFPDLHSELNLSSLELGDSALYFCASSVAATNTGELFFGEGSRLTVL.

The J gene is TRBJ1-1, the V gene TRBV7-9; D is unclear. Germline CDR1 is SEHNR and CDR2 is FQNEAQ (reference sequence). The CDR3 loop spans 14 amino acids. V lost 4 bases and J lost 6, with 15 bases in between. In nucleotides, the CDR3 is TGTGCCAGCAGCTCTACTATAATGAGGGCTGAAGCTTTCTTT. As protein: CASSSTIMRAEAFF.

In regard to this clonotype: The conserved closing phenylalanine or tryptophan is absent in this CDR3, likely reflecting a read error. The V call is TRBV24-1, the J call TRBJ2-7, with 8 bases that match TRBD1. This CDR3 is built from 18 residues. Losses at the gene ends were 2 bases for V and 2 bases for J; bases not matched to a gene: 13. In germline, CDR1 is KGHDR, CDR2 SFDVKD. The CDR3 region has the DNA TGTGCCACCAGTGATTGGGATTCGGACAGGGAGTTAGCCTACGAGCAGTACATC. Translation gives CATSDWDSDRELAYEQYI.

V is TRBV12-5 and J is TRBJ2-7; 8 bases match TRBD1. CDR3 length: 16 residues. Germline V gene sequence: CDR1 LGHNT, CDR2 FRNRAP. J gave up 1 base and V 5 bases, and 10 bases lay outside the gene matches. The CDR3 DNA sequence: TGTGCTAGTGGTACCCGGACAGGGCGCAGGTCCTACGAGCAGTACTTC. This codes for CASGTRTGRRSYEQYF.

This clonotype was seen many times. This chain connects TRBV5-5 to TRBJ1-1; tentatively, D is TRBD1 (6 bases). Per the germline V gene, CDR1 is SGHKS and CDR2 is YYEKEE (reference sequence). Trimming stripped 2 bases from V and 0 bases from J, with 8 bases between. The length of the CDR3 is 14 residues. The CDR3 nucleotides are TGTGCCAGCAGCTTACAGGGCATGAACACTGAAGCTTTCTTT. Protein: CASSLQGMNTEAFF.

V and J are TRBV6-5 and TRBJ2-2; D is unresolved. This CDR3 comprises 15 residues. Per the germline V gene, CDR1 is MNHEY and CDR2 is SVGAGI. Between the trimmed V and J ends, which lost 0 bases and 4 bases, there was a span of 9 bases. Here the CDR3 DNA reads TGTGCCAGCAGTTACTCGACTGGGTCCACCGGGGAGCTGTTTTTT. This sequence encodes CASSYSTGSTGELFF.

V and J are TRBV7-9 and TRBJ1-1; no clear D. Germline loops: CDR1 SEHNR, CDR2 FQNEAQ (reference sequence). The CDR3 totals 14 residues. V lost 7 bases, J lost 0 bases, and 12 bases lay in between. DNA of the CDR3: TGTGCCAGCACCCCCGGGCAGATGAACACTGAAGCTTTCTTT. This translates into CASTPGQMNTEAFF.

This clonotype turned up a few times. The chain recombines TRBV29-1 with TRBJ1-2; D unclear. Per the germline V gene, CDR1 is SQVTM and CDR2 is ANQGSEA. The V end lost 6 bases, the J end lost 0 bases, and 14 bases lay between the germline ends. This CDR3 comprises 14 residues. The CDR3 reads CSVQSRISNYGYTF. The CDR3 DNA reads TGCAGCGTACAATCTCGGATCTCTAACTATGGCTACACCTTC.

This chain links TRBV7-3 with TRBJ2-1; 12 positions match TRBD1. Trimming cost V 1 base and J 8 bases; bases outside gene matches: 9. The CDR3 extends over 17 amino acids. Germline CDR1 is SGHTA and CDR2 is FQGTGA. The CDR3 here is CASSLSFPGTGGDEQFF. The DNA for the CDR3 is TGTGCCAGCAGCTTAAGCTTTCCCGGGACAGGGGGCGATGAGCAGTTCTTC. Combining the CDR3 with reference TRBV7-3 and TRBJ2-1 gives the whole variable domain GAGVSQTPSNKVTEKGKYVELRCDPISGHTALYWYRQSLGQGPEFLIYFQGTGAADDSGLPNDRFFAVRPEGSVSTLKIQRTERGDSAVYLCASSLSFPGTGGDEQFFGPGTRLTVL.

The sample holds a few counts of this clonotype. The chain combines TRBV7-9 with TRBJ1-1; no reliable D call. There are 14 residues in the CDR3. The V gene lost 3 bases and the J gene lost 3 bases, with 11 bases spanning the gap. Germline V gene sequence: CDR1 SEHNR, CDR2 FQNEAQ (reference sequence). CDR3 sequence reads: CASSFQDSYTEAFF. The CDR3 DNA is TGTGCCAGCAGCTTTCAAGACTCCTACACTGAAGCTTTCTTT. Full variable domain (outside the CDR3, taken from reference TRBV7-9 and TRBJ1-1): DTGVSQNPRHKITKRGQNVTFRCDPISEHNRLYWYRQTLGQGPEFLTYFQNEAQLEKSRLLSDRFSAERPKGSFSTLEIQRTEQGDSAMYLCASSFQDSYTEAFFGQGTRLTVV.